Each of the 25 T cell receptor beta chains below was sequenced from the same sample in a study of cytomegalovirus exposure and HLA in healthy donors. PCR amplification relied on 60 Vbeta primers (plus 13 Jbeta primers). TCRdb's copy holds only in-frame clones and misses some; the assay was immunoSEQ multiplex PCR. The profile shows 200,000 to 250,000 clones, 75% of them singletons. Sequencing was carried out using PBMCs. Receptor source: a woman aged 30 to 39 in good health and CMV-seronegative.

The table lists this clone with a few counts. The V gene is TRBV5-4, the J gene TRBJ1-2, with 8 nucleotides matching TRBD1. Losses at the gene ends were 3 bases for V and 1 base for J; bases not matched to a gene: 5. The CDR3 is 15 residues long. Looked up from germline, CDR1 is SGHNT and CDR2 is YYREEE (reference sequence). The DNA of the CDR3 is TGTGCCAGCAGCTCTTGGACAGGGAATAACTATGGCTACACCTTC. This translates into CASSSWTGNNYGYTF.

The CDR3 here is CASSYEASSYNSPLHF. As DNA, the CDR3 is TGTGCCAGCAGTTACGAGGCGAGCTCCTATAATTCACCCCTCCACTTT. The V call is TRBV6-6, the J call TRBJ1-6; D unresolved. Trimming removed 2 bases at V and 0 bases at J, with 8 bases between. CDR1 and CDR2 from the germline V gene are MNHNY and SVGAGI (reference sequence). There are 16 residues in the CDR3.

The chain recombines TRBV5-4 with TRBJ2-3; 13 bases fit TRBD2. The germline gives CDR1 SGHNT, CDR2 YYREEE (reference sequence). The CDR3 is 16 residues long. V lost 3 bases, J lost 3 bases, and 4 bases stayed unmatched. The CDR3 bases are TGTGCCAGCAGCTCCGGGACTAGCGGGGAGACAGATACGCAGTATTTT. It specifies CASSSGTSGETDTQYF.

The V gene is TRBV9, the J gene TRBJ2-1; 9 bases line up with TRBD2. V shed 0 bases, J shed 4 bases, and the junction held 5 bases outside the gene matches. This CDR3 spans 16 amino acids. Germline loops: CDR1 SGDLS, CDR2 YYNGEE. This chain's CDR3 is CASSVGGSGRYNEQFF. As DNA, the CDR3 is TGTGCCAGCAGCGTAGGAGGAAGCGGGAGGTACAATGAGCAGTTCTTC.

The chain has TRBV7-9 and TRBJ1-1; TRBD1 matches 7 bases. The CDR3 runs to 14 residues. The J segment lost 3 bases and the V segment lost 4 bases, leaving 5 bases of the junction unmatched. The V gene's germline CDR1 is SEHNR and CDR2 FQNEAQ (reference sequence). The CDR3 sequence is CASSSYRGDTEAFF. The CDR3 nucleotides are TGTGCCAGCAGCTCTTACAGGGGAGACACTGAAGCTTTCTTT.

The chain employs TRBV6-6 and TRBJ1-2; TRBD1 matches 7 bases. The CDR3 runs to 13 residues. After removal of 5 bases from V and 7 bases from J, the junction contained 7 bases not matched to a gene. The germline CDR1 and CDR2 sequences are MNHNY and SVGAGI (reference sequence). As DNA, the CDR3 is TGTGCCAGCAGTCTTACAGGGGAGGCTGGCTACACCTTC. This codes for CASSLTGEAGYTF.

This chain connects TRBV5-1 to TRBJ1-1, with TRBD1 as a possible D gene (6 bases). V gave up 2 bases and J gave up 0 bases, with 11 bases separating them. Germline V gives CDR1 SGHRS, CDR2 YFSETQ. The CDR3 has 15 residues. Written as DNA, the CDR3 is TGCGCCAGCAGCTTCGAGACAGGCATGAACACTGAAGCTTTCTTT. Translated: CASSFETGMNTEAFF. Full variable domain (outside the CDR3, taken from reference TRBV5-1 and TRBJ1-1): KAGVTQTPRYLIKTRGQQVTLSCSPISGHRSVSWYQQTPGQGLQFLFEYFSETQRNKGNFPGRFSGRQFSNSRSEMNVSTLELGDSALYLCASSFETGMNTEAFFGQGTRLTVV.

This chain uses TRBV5-1 with TRBJ2-7, with D possibly being TRBD1 (7 bases). The CDR3 is 16 amino acids. V was trimmed by 1 base and J by 2 bases, leaving 16 bases between them. From germline, CDR1 is SGHRS and CDR2 YFSETQ. Here the CDR3 DNA reads TGCGCCAGCAGCTTGTTCCAGGGGGGCGATCCCTACGAGCAGTACTTC. Protein product: CASSLFQGGDPYEQYF.

V usage is TRBV19 and J usage is TRBJ2-1; possibly TRBD2 for D (6 bases). This CDR3 is 13 amino acids long. From germline, CDR1 is LNHDA and CDR2 SQIVND (reference sequence). V lost 10 bases and J lost 3, with 13 bases in between. CDR3 nucleotides: TGTGCCACCAAAAGCGGGTTCTACAATGAGCAGTTCTTC. Protein: CATKSGFYNEQFF.

CDR3 amino acids: CAISSGTGGSSYNEQFF. DNA of the CDR3: TGTGCCATCAGCTCCGGGACTGGGGGAAGTTCCTACAATGAGCAGTTCTTC. This chain uses TRBV10-3 with TRBJ2-1, with D perhaps matching TRBD2 (6 bases). CDR1 and CDR2 from the germline V gene are ENHRY and SYGVKD. The CDR3 extends over 17 amino acids. The V end was cut by 6 bases, the J end by 1 base, with 19 bases between.

This chain connects TRBV6-4 to TRBJ2-5; tentatively, D is TRBD1 (6 bases). CDR3 length: 14 residues. V shed 6 bases and J shed 1 base, with 12 bases lying between them. CDR1 and CDR2 from the germline V gene are MRHNA and SNTAGT. This CDR3 reads CASSQGSSQETQYF. CDR3 DNA: TGTGCCAGCAGCCAGGGGTCCAGCCAAGAGACCCAGTACTTC.

This chain joins TRBV6-1 and TRBJ2-7, with D possibly TRBD1 on 6 matching bases. Trimming took off 3 bases at V and 5 bases at J, with 11 bases between the two ends. Germline V lookup: CDR1 MNHNS, CDR2 SASEGT. This CDR3 has 13 amino acids. The CDR3 DNA is TGTGCCAGCAGTGATCGCAGGGACAACGAGCAGTACTTC. Amino acids: CASSDRRDNEQYF.

The CDR3 DNA is TGTGCCAGCAGCTCCCCGGGAGTCTCGGGCGAGCAGTACTTC. As protein: CASSSPGVSGEQYF. The genes are TRBV6-5 and TRBJ2-7, with D tentatively TRBD2 (6 bases). The CDR3 runs 14 residues. V lost 6 bases and J lost 6, with 18 bases in between. Germline V gene sequence: CDR1 MNHEY, CDR2 SVGAGI.

The chain links TRBV2 to TRBJ2-3; 8 nucleotides match TRBD1. V shed 7 bases and J 1 base; nucleotides not matched to a gene: 7. The CDR3 is made up of 15 amino acids. Germline CDR1 reads SNHLY; CDR2 reads FYNNEI. CDR3 sequence: CASTIDRGGTDTQYF. The CDR3 DNA follows: TGTGCCAGCACCATTGACAGGGGCGGCACAGATACGCAGTATTTT.

This clone has more than one count but fewer than ten. The rearrangement uses TRBV7-2 and TRBJ2-7; 13 positions agree with TRBD2. The CDR3 runs to 15 residues. Germline values: CDR1 SGHTA, CDR2 FQGNSA. Trimming removed 5 bases from V and 1 base from J; junction bases left unmatched: 2. CDR3 protein: CASSGGLAGSYEQYF. The CDR3 nucleotides read TGTGCCAGCAGCGGGGGACTAGCGGGATCCTACGAGCAGTACTTC.

This clone occurred a few times. Other nucleotide sequences in the sample specify the same CDR3. The V and J genes are TRBV14 and TRBJ2-1; 7 positions match TRBD1. Germline loops: CDR1 SGHDN, CDR2 FVKESK. The CDR3 length is 18 residues. With V trimmed by 4 bases and J by 0 bases, 12 bases remained unmatched. The CDR3 DNA sequence: TGTGCCAGCAGCCCGCTCCGCGGACAGGTTCCCTCCTACAATGAGCAGTTCTTC. Its protein is CASSPLRGQVPSYNEQFF.

V and J are TRBV20-1 and TRBJ2-1; D perhaps matches TRBD1 (5 bases). CDR3 length: 11 residues. Trimming shortened V by 5 bases and J by 6 bases, and 8 bases separated the two germline ends. Germline V gives CDR1 DFQATT, CDR2 SNEGSKA (reference sequence). CDR3 coding DNA: TGCAGTGCTCAGGGCAGCAATGAGCAGTTCTTC. Translated: CSAQGSNEQFF.

This chain uses TRBV7-3 with TRBJ2-5; 14 bases fit TRBD2. The CDR3 contains 16 residues. Germline assignment: CDR1 SGHTA and CDR2 FQGTGA. Trimming cost V 4 bases and J 5 bases; bases outside gene matches: 6. The CDR3 sequence: CASSSGLAGGKETQYF. The CDR3 bases are TGTGCCAGCAGCTCAGGACTAGCGGGGGGAAAGGAGACCCAGTACTTC.

This chain links TRBV7-9 with TRBJ2-3, with 9 bases matching TRBD1. Looked up from germline, CDR1 is SEHNR and CDR2 is FQNEAQ (reference sequence). V lost 3 bases, J lost 1 base, and 8 bases stayed unmatched. This CDR3 has 17 residues. The CDR3 nucleotides read TGTGCCAGCAGCTTCCCGAGGGACAGGGAGGGCACAGATACGCAGTATTTT. As protein: CASSFPRDREGTDTQYF.

The rearrangement uses TRBV6-6 and TRBJ2-2; possibly TRBD1 for D (6 bases). The V and J ends lost 7 bases and 3 bases respectively, with 15 bases between them. There are 15 residues in the CDR3. Germline V gives CDR1 MNHNY, CDR2 SVGAGI (reference sequence). The CDR3 coding sequence is TGTGCCAGCATCATATTCTACAGGGACACCGGGGAGCTGTTTTTT. Protein: CASIIFYRDTGELFF.

V is TRBV2 and J is TRBJ2-3; 9 bases agree with TRBD2. The CDR3 contains 15 residues. V lost 3 bases, J lost 4 bases, and 5 bases stayed unmatched. Germline CDR1 reads SNHLY; CDR2 reads FYNNEI. CDR3 DNA sequence: TGTGCCAGCAGTGAGGCTGTAGCGGGGGCAGATACGCAGTATTTT. Its translation: CASSEAVAGADTQYF.

The rearrangement links TRBV4-1 to TRBJ2-3; D remains unclear. Trimming removed 1 base from V and 2 bases from J, with 4 bases in between. The CDR3 extends over 13 amino acids. The V gene's germline CDR1 is MGHRA and CDR2 YSYEKL. This CDR3 reads CASSQAPTDTQYF. CDR3 coding DNA: TGCGCCAGCAGCCAAGCTCCCACAGATACGCAGTATTTT.

The chain is built from TRBV27 and TRBJ2-1, with TRBD2 identical over 11 bases. V shed 4 bases, J shed 6 bases, and the junction held 2 bases outside the gene matches. The V gene's germline CDR1 is MNHEY and CDR2 SMNVEV (reference sequence). This CDR3 has 14 amino acids. The CDR3 region is CASSSSGGFNEQFF. CDR3 nucleotide sequence: TGTGCCAGCAGTTCTAGCGGGGGGTTCAATGAGCAGTTCTTC.

The chain combines TRBV6-6 with TRBJ1-3; D gene uncertain. This CDR3 is built from 15 residues. Trimming stripped 5 bases from V and 3 bases from J, with 14 bases between. Per germline, CDR1 MNHNY and CDR2 SVGAGI (reference sequence). CDR3 residues: CASSSGEAGGNTIYF. DNA for the CDR3: TGTGCCAGCAGTAGTGGGGAGGCAGGTGGAAACACCATATATTTT.

A remark on this clone: Other DNA sequences in the sample encode the same CDR3. This chain joins TRBV6-5 and TRBJ1-4; no clear D. Germline V gives CDR1 MNHEY, CDR2 SVGAGI. The length of the CDR3 is 14 residues. V lost 2 bases and J lost 3, with 7 bases in between. Here the CDR3 DNA reads TGTGCCAGCAGTTACGGAGGAGCTAATGAAAAACTGTTTTTT. It translates to CASSYGGANEKLFF.